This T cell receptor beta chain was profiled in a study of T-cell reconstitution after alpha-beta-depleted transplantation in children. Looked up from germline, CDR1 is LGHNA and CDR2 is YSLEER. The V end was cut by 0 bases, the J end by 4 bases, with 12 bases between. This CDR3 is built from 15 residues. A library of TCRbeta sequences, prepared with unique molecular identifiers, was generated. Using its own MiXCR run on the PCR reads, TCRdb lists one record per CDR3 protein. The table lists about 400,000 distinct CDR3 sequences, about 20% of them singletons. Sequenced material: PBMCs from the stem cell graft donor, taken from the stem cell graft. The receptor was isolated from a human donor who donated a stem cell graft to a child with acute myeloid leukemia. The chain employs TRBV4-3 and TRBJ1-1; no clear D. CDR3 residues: CASSQDLIDGTEAFF. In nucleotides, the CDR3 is TGCGCCAGCAGCCAAGATCTTATAGATGGCACTGAAGCTTTCTTT.